Following are 5 T cell receptor beta chains from one sample sequenced in a study of blood T cell repertoires in COVID-19. Clones were read by immunoSEQ multiplex PCR, and TCRdb kept only the in-frame ones, dropping some. The repertoire holds more than 450,000 clones, with about nine tenths as singletons. Sequenced sample: PBMCs or T cells enriched from blood (not recorded which). Receptors were obtained from a woman under 30 who had recovered from COVID-19.

J is TRBJ2-1 and V is TRBV2, with TRBD1 identical over 10 bases. The CDR3 loop spans 14 amino acids. Trimming cost V 4 bases and J 6 bases; bases outside gene matches: 3. CDR1 is SNHLY, CDR2 FYNNEI, per germline. CDR3 sequence (DNA): TGTGCCAGCAGTGCAAGGACAGGGGGCAATGAGCAGTTCTTC. Amino acids: CASSARTGGNEQFF.

The chain carries TRBV28 and TRBJ2-3, with D possibly TRBD1 on 7 matching bases. CDR3 length: 14 residues. V was trimmed by 6 bases and J by 2 bases, leaving 12 bases between them. From germline, CDR1 is MDHEN and CDR2 SYDVKM. The CDR3 DNA reads as TGTGCCAGCAGCCCAGGGGGGCTCACAGATACGCAGTATTTT. This codes for CASSPGGLTDTQYF.

The chain carries TRBV5-1 and TRBJ1-2; TRBD1 matches at 9 bases. The CDR3 is 14 residues long. The J segment lost 8 bases and the V segment lost 0 bases, leaving 5 bases of the junction unmatched. The germline V gene has CDR1 SGHRS and CDR2 YFSETQ. CDR3: CASSLDGTGNGYTF. In nucleotides, the CDR3 is TGCGCCAGCAGCTTGGACGGGACAGGGAACGGCTACACCTTC.

The genes are TRBV30 and TRBJ1-1, with 7 bases fitting TRBD1. The CDR3 loop spans 14 amino acids. CDR1 and CDR2 from the germline V gene are GTSNPN and SVGIG (reference sequence). The V segment lost 3 bases and the J segment 5 bases; nucleotides outside the gene matches: 9. This CDR3 is CAWSPDREGTEAFF. The CDR3 nucleotides read TGTGCCTGGAGCCCCGACAGGGAAGGGACTGAAGCTTTCTTT.

The chain recombines TRBV27 with TRBJ2-3, with 8 positions matching TRBD2. V shed 0 bases and J 4 bases; nucleotides not matched to a gene: 9. The CDR3 sequence is 17 residues long. Per germline, CDR1 MNHEY and CDR2 SMNVEV (reference sequence). This CDR3 reads CASSLSPTSVIADTQYF. For the CDR3, the DNA is TGTGCCAGCAGTTTATCCCCGACTAGCGTCATTGCAGATACGCAGTATTTT.